The 15 T cell receptor beta chains below were found in one sample sequenced in a study of T cells in Graves' hyperthyroidism and ophthalmopathy. Amplification of TCR beta CDR3 regions used RNA as the template. The HTBI set primed first-round TCR CDR3 RT-PCR. TCRdb re-analysed the multiplex PCR reads in MiXCR, keeping a single row per CDR3 protein. The sample gives more than 100,000 distinct CDR3 sequences, about half of which show up once; roughly 25% is in the top ten. The source material was blood. The receptors were gathered from a man aged 35 to 55 with Graves' hyperthyroidism.

The chain combines TRBV7-9 with TRBJ2-1; weak D call: TRBD2 (5 bases). Germline CDR1 and CDR2: SEHNR and FQNEAQ (reference sequence). Between the trimmed V and J ends, which lost 5 bases and 7 bases, there was a span of 9 bases. The CDR3 totals 12 residues. The DNA of the CDR3 is TGTGCCAGCAGCCGAACGGGGAATGAGCAGTTCTTC. Its protein product is CASSRTGNEQFF.

The rearrangement joins TRBV7-9 to TRBJ1-1; 9 nucleotides line up with TRBD1. This CDR3 region has 15 residues. The ends lost 5 bases at V and 6 bases at J; junction bases unmatched: 10. Per germline, CDR1 SEHNR and CDR2 FQNEAQ (reference sequence). The CDR3 bases are TGTGCCAGCAGCCCTACAGGGGGCGCGATGGCTGAAGCTTTCTTT. It translates to CASSPTGGAMAEAFF.

There are many counts of this clonotype. The chain joins TRBV12-3 or TRBV12-4 to TRBJ1-2; D is undetermined. This CDR3 has 14 amino acids. V lost 2 bases and J lost 4, with 11 bases in between. CDR3 nucleotides: TGTGCCAGCAGTTTATCTCCCGCAGGCTATGGCTACACCTTC. Translating it yields CASSLSPAGYGYTF.

This clonotype has ten or more counts. This chain uses TRBV6-4 with TRBJ1-5; 7 bases agree with TRBD1. This CDR3 is built from 13 residues. V shed 5 bases and J 5 bases; nucleotides not matched to a gene: 3. CDR1 is MRHNA and CDR2 is SNTAGT in the germline V gene. The chain's CDR3 is CASSIDRDQPQHF. CDR3 in DNA: TGTGCCAGCAGTATTGACAGGGATCAGCCCCAGCATTTT.

This clonotype was recorded once. This rearrangement joins TRBV7-2 to TRBJ1-5; the D gene is possibly TRBD1 (5 bases). The CDR3 length is 14 residues. From germline, CDR1 is SGHTA and CDR2 FQGNSA. V lost 4 bases to trimming and J lost 6 bases, with 13 bases between them. The chain's CDR3 is CASSSRTGTQPQHF. The DNA of the CDR3 is TGTGCCAGCAGCTCACGGACGGGGACTCAGCCCCAGCATTTT.

This clonotype has only a few counts. The gene calls are TRBV12-3 or TRBV12-4 and TRBJ1-2; D ambiguous. V shed 8 bases and J shed 6 bases, with 13 bases lying between them. This CDR3 region has 12 residues. CDR3 protein: CASSPSGDGYTF. DNA for the CDR3: TGTGCCAGCTCACCTTCCGGGGATGGCTACACCTTC.

This clonotype appeared many times. The chain links TRBV19 to TRBJ2-5; D is possibly TRBD2 (6 bases). The CDR3 consists of 15 residues. Trimming cost V 1 base and J 5 bases, with 14 bases left between them. The germline gives CDR1 LNHDA, CDR2 SQIVND (reference sequence). In DNA form, the CDR3 reads TGTGCCAGTAGTATAGGTGGGGACTTTGGGGAGACCCAGTACTTC. Residues: CASSIGGDFGETQYF.

J is TRBJ1-2 and V is TRBV29-1, with D maybe TRBD1 (5 bases). CDR1 is SQVTM, CDR2 ANQGSEA, per germline. V lost 0 bases, J lost 11 bases, and 10 bases lay in between. This CDR3 spans 11 amino acids. Here the CDR3 DNA reads TGCAGCGTTGAAGACAGGGCGAAATACACCTTC. Protein sequence: CSVEDRAKYTF.

This clonotype was counted ten times or more. The V call is TRBV12-3 or TRBV12-4, the J call TRBJ2-5; no firm D call. V was cut by 2 bases and J by 5 bases, with 6 bases left in between. CDR3 length equals 12 residues. The CDR3 DNA sequence: TGTGCCAGCAGTTTAATGGGGGAGACCCAGTACTTC. Encoded protein: CASSLMGETQYF.

For this clonotype: The junction departs from the called germline gene at one end, perhaps through a read error. V and J are TRBV29-1 and TRBJ2-3; TRBD2 aligns across 9 bases. Germline values: CDR1 SQVTM, CDR2 ANQGSEA. The CDR3 totals 19 residues. The CDR3 DNA is TGCAGCGTTGAAGGGAATGAGTGGCGGGAGGGCGCGAGCCCAGATACACAGTATTTT. This encodes CSVEGNEWREGASPDTQYF.

This clonotype occurred many times. The chain recombines TRBV11-3 with TRBJ2-1, with 10 bases fitting TRBD1. The length of the CDR3 is 14 residues. The V gene end was trimmed by 5 bases and the J gene end by 6 bases; junction bases not matched to a gene: 4. Germline CDR1 is SGHNT and CDR2 is YENEEA. This CDR3 is CASSGTGVSNEQFF. Here the CDR3 DNA reads TGTGCCAGCAGCGGGACAGGGGTCAGCAATGAGCAGTTCTTC.

In regard to this clonotype: The junction departs from the called germline gene at one end, perhaps through a read error. The chain recombines TRBV5-5 with TRBJ1-3; 7 nucleotides agree with TRBD1. Per the germline V gene, CDR1 is SGHKS and CDR2 is YYEKEE (reference sequence). CDR3 length equals 15 residues. The CDR3 DNA sequence: TGTGCCAGCAGCCCCGGCAGGGGGGTTGGAAGCACCATATATTTT. This gives the protein CASSPGRGVGSTIYF. The variable domain in full, with the rest retrieved from reference TRBV5-5 and TRBJ1-3, is DAGVTQSPTHLIKTRGQQVTLRCSPISGHKSVSWYQQVLGQGPQFIFQYYEKEERGRGNFPDRFSARQFPNYSSELNVNALLLGDSALYLCASSPGRGVGSTIYFGEGSWLTVV.

This clonotype was counted ten times or more. J is TRBJ2-1 and V is TRBV4-1, with D hard to call. The CDR3 is 14 amino acids. From germline, CDR1 is MGHRA and CDR2 YSYEKL. V shed 1 base and J shed 4 bases, with 8 bases lying between them. The CDR3 reads CASSQGGLYNEQFF. The CDR3 DNA reads as TGCGCCAGCAGCCAAGGAGGCCTATACAATGAGCAGTTCTTC.

As concerns this clonotype: A read error may explain this, as a much larger clone is one base away. The chain joins TRBV6-1 to TRBJ2-1; no firm D call. V was cut by 1 base and J by 2 bases, with 9 bases left in between. CDR3 length equals 15 residues. From germline, CDR1 is MNHNS and CDR2 SASEGT. The CDR3 region is CASSEESLPYNEQFF. The CDR3 nucleotides are TGTGCCAGCAGTGAAGAAAGCCTCCCCTACAATGAGCAGTTCTTC.

V and J are TRBV2 and TRBJ2-7; D could derive from TRBD1 or TRBD2 (5 bases each). Germline CDR1 SNHLY, CDR2 FYNNEI. The CDR3 extends over 18 amino acids. The V end lost 5 bases, the J end lost 6 bases, and 29 bases lay between the germline ends. Here the CDR3 reads CASSSLWGEGLVNREQYF. The CDR3 bases are TGTGCCAGCAGTTCCCTCTGGGGCGAGGGGCTAGTTAACCGCGAGCAGTACTTC.